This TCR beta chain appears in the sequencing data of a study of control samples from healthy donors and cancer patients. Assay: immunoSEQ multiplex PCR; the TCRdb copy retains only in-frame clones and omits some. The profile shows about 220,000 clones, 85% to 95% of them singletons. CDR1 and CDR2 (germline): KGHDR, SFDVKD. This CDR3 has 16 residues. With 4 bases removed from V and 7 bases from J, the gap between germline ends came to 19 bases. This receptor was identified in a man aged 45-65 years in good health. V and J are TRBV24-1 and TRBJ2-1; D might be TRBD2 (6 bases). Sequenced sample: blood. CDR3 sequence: CATSDPGLLGENEQFF. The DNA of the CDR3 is TGTGCCACCAGTGACCCCGGACTATTAGGAGAGAATGAGCAGTTCTTC.